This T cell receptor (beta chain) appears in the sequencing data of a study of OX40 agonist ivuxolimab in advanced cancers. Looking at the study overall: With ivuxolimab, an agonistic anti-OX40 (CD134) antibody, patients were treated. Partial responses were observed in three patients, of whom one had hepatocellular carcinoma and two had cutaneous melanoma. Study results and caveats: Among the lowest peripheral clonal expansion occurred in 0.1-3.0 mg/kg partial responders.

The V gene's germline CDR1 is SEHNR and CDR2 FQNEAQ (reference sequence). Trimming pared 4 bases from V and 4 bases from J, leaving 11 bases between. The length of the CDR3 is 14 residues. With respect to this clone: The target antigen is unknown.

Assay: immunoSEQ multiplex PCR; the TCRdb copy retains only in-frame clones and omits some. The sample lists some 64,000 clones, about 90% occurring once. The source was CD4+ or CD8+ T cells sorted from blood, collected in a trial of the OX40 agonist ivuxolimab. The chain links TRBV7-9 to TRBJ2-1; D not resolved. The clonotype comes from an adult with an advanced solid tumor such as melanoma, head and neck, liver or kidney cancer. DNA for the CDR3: TGTGCCAGCAGCTCCCTCCCTCCATACAATGAGCAGTTCTTC. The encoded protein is CASSSLPPYNEQFF.